Shown below are 14 T cell receptor beta chains from a single sample sequenced in a study of cytomegalovirus exposure and HLA in healthy donors (dated by TCRdb to about 2017). Libraries were made using the immunoSEQ multiplex PCR assay. A mixture of 60 forward primers for TCR Vbeta segments and 13 reverse primers for TCR Jbeta segments was used in the multiplex PCR. The table was pulled from immuneACCESS by TCRdb, which kept in-frame rearrangements only. Such tables lose some clones; where checked, under half of the loss comes from unresolved V genes, and the rest has no known cause. This sample lists roughly 150,000 clones; about 68% were detected once. The ten largest clones take up around 2.6% of the sample. The sequenced sample was PBMCs. The receptor set was obtained from a female donor in good health and CMV-seronegative.

The V gene is TRBV19, the J gene TRBJ1-1; no clear D gene. The CDR3 spans 14 residues. V lost 4 bases, J lost 7 bases, and 16 bases lay in between. The germline gives CDR1 LNHDA, CDR2 SQIVND (reference sequence). The DNA of the CDR3 is TGTGCCAGTAGTAGGATGGCCGGGAAAGGTGAAGCTTTCTTT. Residues: CASSRMAGKGEAFF.

This chain connects TRBV4-1 to TRBJ2-2; TRBD2 aligns across 12 bases. Germline V gene data show CDR1 as MGHRA and CDR2 as YSYEKL. The CDR3 is 15 residues long. The V and J ends lost 6 bases and 4 bases, in that order; junction bases with no gene match: 3. This CDR3 reads CASRTSGGTTGELFF. The CDR3 coding sequence is TGCGCCAGCAGAACTAGCGGGGGGACCACCGGGGAGCTGTTTTTT.

This chain joins TRBV28 and TRBJ1-2; 10 positions agree with TRBD1. In germline, CDR1 is MDHEN, CDR2 SYDVKM. The V and J ends lost 5 bases and 8 bases, in that order; junction bases with no gene match: 11. The CDR3 extends over 15 amino acids. The CDR3 region is CASSLHRTGGGGYTF. The CDR3 DNA reads as TGTGCCAGCAGTCTCCATCGGACAGGGGGAGGAGGCTACACCTTC.

This clone appeared once. This sequence joins TRBV2 and TRBJ2-5, with D perhaps TRBD1 (5 bases). This CDR3 comprises 12 residues. CDR1 is SNHLY and CDR2 is FYNNEI in the germline V gene. Trimming stripped 5 bases from V and 3 bases from J, with 7 bases between. The CDR3 region has the DNA TGTGCCAGCAGTCAACAGGAAGAGACCCAGTACTTC. Its translation is CASSQQEETQYF. Variable domain in full (rest from reference TRBV2 and TRBJ2-5): EPEVTQTPSHQVTQMGQEVILRCVPISNHLYFYWYRQILGQKVEFLVSFYNNEISEKSEIFDDQFSVERPDGSNFTLKIRSTKLEDSAMYFCASSQQEETQYFGPGTRLLVL.

The chain links TRBV28 to TRBJ2-5, with a possible D match to TRBD2 (5 bases). Germline lookup yields CDR1 MDHEN and CDR2 SYDVKM. The CDR3 runs 12 residues. V gave up 3 bases and J gave up 4 bases, with 6 bases separating them. The CDR3: CASSFGVETQYF. The CDR3 nucleotides are TGTGCCAGCAGTTTCGGGGTAGAGACCCAGTACTTC.

The genes are TRBV9 and TRBJ2-1; 7 nucleotides line up with TRBD2. The CDR3 spans 15 residues. In germline, CDR1 is SGDLS, CDR2 YYNGEE. The V segment lost 0 bases and the J segment 8 bases; nucleotides outside the gene matches: 8. The CDR3 sequence is CASSVVGGSSHEQFF. Here the CDR3 DNA reads TGTGCCAGCAGCGTAGTTGGCGGGAGTAGCCATGAGCAGTTCTTC.

The chain carries TRBV6-5 and TRBJ1-1, with D perhaps TRBD1 (6 bases). V lost 4 bases, J lost 2 bases, and 11 bases lay in between. From germline, CDR1 is MNHEY and CDR2 SVGAGI. This CDR3 is built from 14 residues. CDR3 nucleotide sequence: TGTGCCAGCAGTTCCGGGACACCTAACACTGAAGCTTTCTTT. It encodes CASSSGTPNTEAFF.

The chain employs TRBV4-1 and TRBJ2-5; 8 bases match TRBD2. Losses at the gene ends were 1 base for V and 5 bases for J; bases not matched to a gene: 6. The CDR3 loop spans 15 amino acids. Germline-derived CDR1 and CDR2 are MGHRA and YSYEKL. The CDR3 spells CASSQGAGAAETQYF. The CDR3 bases are TGCGCCAGCAGCCAAGGAGCGGGGGCGGCGGAGACCCAGTACTTC.

The chain joins TRBV7-9 to TRBJ2-1; 9 nucleotides agree with TRBD1. CDR3 length equals 16 residues. The J segment lost 2 bases and the V segment lost 4 bases, leaving 6 bases of the junction unmatched. From germline, CDR1 is SEHNR and CDR2 FQNEAQ (reference sequence). Here the CDR3 reads CASSSGTGRTYNEQFF. DNA for the CDR3: TGTGCCAGCAGCTCCGGGACAGGGAGGACCTACAATGAGCAGTTCTTC.

The chain joins TRBV4-2 to TRBJ1-3; TRBD1 is a possible D gene (5 bases). The CDR3 length is 15 residues. Trimming removed 0 bases at V and 2 bases at J, with 8 bases between. Germline V CDR1 and CDR2: LGHNA, YNFKEQ. The CDR3 region is CASSQEGRAGNTIYF. CDR3 DNA: TGTGCCAGCAGCCAAGAAGGCAGGGCTGGAAACACCATATATTTT.

The chain carries TRBV29-1 and TRBJ2-1; 11 nucleotides align to TRBD2. V was clipped by 6 bases and J by 7 bases; unmatched bases: 11. CDR1 and CDR2 (germline): SQVTM, ANQGSEA. This CDR3 contains 15 residues. The CDR3 DNA sequence: TGCAGCGTAGATAGCGGGGGGGCCGGTATGAATGAGCAGTTCTTC. This encodes CSVDSGGAGMNEQFF.

The chain has TRBV28 and TRBJ2-1; D call uncertain. CDR3 length: 15 amino acids. V was trimmed by 2 bases and J by 4 bases, leaving 12 bases between them. Germline V gene lookup returns CDR1 MDHEN and CDR2 SYDVKM. In nucleotides, the CDR3 is TGTGCCAGCAGTTTAAGAGGTCTCAGATACAATGAGCAGTTCTTC. It codes for CASSLRGLRYNEQFF.

This chain joins TRBV2 and TRBJ2-2; 7 bases match TRBD1. Trimming cost V 4 bases and J 5 bases; bases outside gene matches: 10. The CDR3 is 16 residues long. The germline V gene encodes CDR1 SNHLY and CDR2 FYNNEI. Written as DNA, the CDR3 is TGTGCCAGCAGTGCCGACAGGGCCCCGGGGACCGGGGAGCTGTTTTTT. Translation: CASSADRAPGTGELFF.

This clone was detected a few times. CDR3 loop: CASSPGGTSLYEQYF. CDR3 in DNA: TGTGCCAGCAGCCCTGGGGGGACTAGCCTATACGAGCAGTACTTC. The rearrangement links TRBV9 to TRBJ2-7, with TRBD2 identical over 9 bases. J was trimmed by 4 bases and V by 4 bases; bases with no gene match: 9. CDR3 length equals 15 residues. Germline V CDR1 and CDR2: SGDLS, YYNGEE.